This TCR beta chain was documented in a study of CD8 T cells in Susac syndrome (dated by TCRdb to between 2018 and 2020). As for the study more broadly: The study used repertoire sequencing to test whether antigen drove CD8+ T cell activation and differentiation in Susac syndrome. Clonality of the CD8+ T cell repertoire was compared between roughly 13 healthy donors, about 14 Susac syndrome patients and under 16 multiple sclerosis patients. The research as a whole found: The TCR sequencing and HLA analysis was acknowledged to have included a relatively small number of individuals.

Peripheral blood CD8+ and CD4+ T cells from healthy donors, Susac syndrome patients and multiple sclerosis patients were profiled using high-throughput TCR beta sequencing. Multiple sclerosis controls were treatment-naive patients with stable or active relapsing-remitting disease fulfilling revised McDonald criteria. CD8+ TEMRA cells were enriched by FACS, while bulk CD8+ and CD4+ T cells were purified by magnetic negative isolation. Blood was collected in EDTA tubes and processed within 24 hours, with PBMCs isolated through density gradient centrifugation. PBMCs intended for TCR sequencing were cryopreserved in liquid nitrogen and were subsequently thawed in a 37 degrees C water bath. The sorted or isolated CD4+, CD8+ and CD8+ TEMRA cells had a purity of 90% or higher. V sheds 4 bases and J sheds 0 bases, leaving 18 bases between their ends. CDR1 and CDR2, looked up from the germline V gene, are MDHEN and SYDVKM. From the cysteine up to the phenylalanine, the CDR3 has a length of 18 residues. Only the CDR3 portion is preserved as DNA: 54 bases, with reading frame beginning at the first base.

RNA was extracted using the RNeasy kit, and about 0.45 to 1 ug of the RNA was reverse transcribed with random hexamers. The immunoSEQ multiplex PCR assay, covering 54 Vbeta and 13 Jbeta segments, was used to amplify TCR beta CDR3 regions. PCR amplification bias was corrected using a synthetic template baseline for primer optimization and computational correction. From the authors' description of their analysis: Reads were annotated to V, D and J genes according to IMGT and were analyzed with immunoSEQ Analyzer, with only productive sequences retained. To calculate clonality, Shannon entropy was normalized by log2 of the number of productive unique sequences and then subtracted from one. For each patient and control, public and private clones were evaluated among the 100 most prevalent clones. Clones were defined as Susac-specific when absent from the healthy and MS cohorts, from about 1,100 published viral clones and from other ImmuneACCESS disease sequences. The public reads were run again by TCRdb, first through fastp at Q25 and then through MiXCR, and only productive beta chains were kept. Entries are consolidated by CDR3 protein sequence, retaining the most common genes and DNA. TCRdb's processing, not the authors' own work, is the source of the V and J calls. In this sample the table shows about 430,000 distinct CDR3 sequences, approximately 85% of which occur a single time. About 0.12% of the sample is in the top ten clones.

A word on this clonotype: What this receptor recognizes is not known. The input lacks base qualities; no much larger clone sits a single base away.

The V and J genes are TRBV28 and TRBJ2-2, and perhaps TRBD1 as D gene, on 5 matching bases. The source is a human donor with multiple sclerosis. What was sequenced was CD8+ T cells from PBMCs. The CDR3 has the sequence CASSSNLQVTPNTGELFF. The DNA sequence is given as TGTGCCAGCAGTTCGAACCTACAGGTGACCCCGAACACCGGGGAGCTGTTTTTT.